Listed below are T cell receptor beta chains from one sample, sequenced in a study of metastatic and nonmetastatic thyroid tumors. Using MiXCR, TCRdb reanalyzed the PCR reads. The sample gives tens of thousands of clones, 20% to 25% of which show up once; 4% to 5.5% is in the top ten. The material sequenced was adjacent normal tissue. The source of these receptors is a female donor with papillary thyroid cancer or a benign thyroid nodule (not recorded which). Some clones in this sample may be carry-over from other donors' samples. Both conserved end residues are part of each CDR3. D genes are given only for firm matches. Part of the rows lack a size; the others show once, few, many or a class for expanded clones.

13,TRBV14,many,TRBJ2-7,NA,CASSQGGGYEQYF,TGTGCCAGCAGCCAAGGTGGCGGCTACGAGCAGTACTTC
15,TRBV27,medium-sized,TRBJ2-7,NA,CASSKNRVLSYEQYF,TGTGCCAGCAGTAAAAACAGGGTCCTCTCCTACGAGCAGTACTTC
14,TRBV9,many,TRBJ2-4,TRBD1,CASSTSGQDNIQYF,TGTGCCAGCAGCACCTCGGGACAGGACAACATTCAGTACTTC
14,TRBV5-6,many,TRBJ1-2,NA,CASFVGGWNYGYTF,TGTGCCAGCTTCGTAGGAGGTTGGAACTATGGCTACACCTTC
16,TRBV12-3/TRBV12-4,medium-sized,TRBJ2-1,TRBD2,CASSLPYTAGEDEQFF,TGTGCCAGCAGTCTACCTTATACAGCGGGAGAGGATGAGCAGTTCTTC
14,TRBV6-2/TRBV6-3,many,TRBJ1-4,TRBD1,CASTTQVQGEKLFF,TGTGCCAGCACCACCCAGGTACAGGGGGAAAAACTGTTTTTT
15,TRBV7-3,NA,TRBJ1-3,NA,CASSTERGAGNTMYF,TGTGCCAGCAGCACAGAGCGGGGGGCTGGAAACACCATGTATTTT
13,TRBV6-4,once,TRBJ2-5,NA,CASSAEPQETQYF,TGTGCCAGCAGTGCCGAGCCCCAAGAGACCCAGTACTTC
16,TRBV4-1,NA,TRBJ2-1,NA,CASSLAVCSEGYEQFF,TGCGCCAGCAGCCTAGCGGTCTGTTCTGAAGGGTATGAGCAGTTCTTC
19,TRBV10-3,many,TRBJ2-1,TRBD2,CAITESTSGSVSSYNEQFF,TGTGCCATCACCGAGAGCACTAGCGGGAGTGTGAGCTCCTACAATGAGCAGTTCTTC
13,TRBV12-3/TRBV12-4,few,TRBJ1-1,NA,CSNSLYRDTEAFF,TGTTCCAACAGTTTATATAGGGACACTGAAGCTTTCTTT
12,TRBV2,NA,TRBJ2-7,NA,CAGRRDHDEQYF,TGTGCCGGCCGCCGGGACCACGACGAGCAGTACTTC
15,TRBV29-1,many,TRBJ2-5,TRBD1,CSVAERSGQGATQYF,TGCAGCGTTGCTGAGAGGTCCGGACAGGGGGCAACCCAGTACTTC
15,TRBV19,few,TRBJ1-5,NA,CASSIVHNSNQPQHF,TGTGCCAGTAGTATAGTACACAATAGCAATCAGCCCCAGCATTTT
14,TRBV20-1,many,TRBJ1-1,TRBD1,CSATRTGSNTEAFF,TGCAGTGCTACCCGGACAGGGTCGAACACTGAAGCTTTCTTT
14,TRBV5-4,many,TRBJ2-7,NA,CASSLEASLYEQYF,TGTGCCAGCAGCTTGGAGGCCTCATTATACGAGCAGTACTTC
14,TRBV12-3/TRBV12-4,many,TRBJ1-5,NA,CASSPTVIGQPQHF,TGTGCCAGCAGCCCGACAGTTATTGGTCAGCCCCAGCATTTT
15,TRBV7-3,NA,TRBJ1-3,TRBD1,CASSLSGGFGNTIYF,TGTGCCAGCAGCTTATCAGGGGGCTTTGGAAACACCATATATTTT
12,TRBV11-2,NA,TRBJ2-2,NA,CASLRGTGEVFF,TGTGCCAGCTTGCGGGGCACCGGGGAGGTGTTTTTT
16,TRBV19,many,TRBJ2-1,TRBD2,CASSGSGSTSGRAQFF,TGTGCCAGTAGTGGATCAGGTTCGACTAGCGGGAGGGCCCAGTTCTTC
15,TRBV19,many,TRBJ2-1,TRBD2,CASSTWTSGGNEQFF,TGTGCCAGTAGTACTTGGACTAGCGGGGGGAATGAGCAGTTCTTC
13,TRBV5-6,many,TRBJ1-5,NA,CASSLTFQGPQHF,TGTGCCAGCAGCTTGACATTCCAGGGGCCCCAGCATTTT
12,TRBV7-9,few,TRBJ2-1,TRBD2,CASSRGGRAEFF,TGTGCCAGCTCCCGAGGCGGGAGGGCCGAGTTCTTC
12,TRBV28,NA,TRBJ1-1,NA,CASSSVNTKAFF,TGTGCTAGCAGCTCTGTGAACACTAAAGCTTTCTTT
13,TRBV5-8,NA,TRBJ2-2,NA,CASCLRVTGELFF,TGTGCCAGCTGCCTCCGGGTAACCGGGGAGCTGTTTTTT
13,TRBV27,medium-sized,TRBJ2-7,NA,CASSPIPSYEQYF,TGTGCCAGCAGTCCGATTCCAAGCTACGAGCAGTACTTC
17,TRBV5-4,NA,TRBJ1-1,NA,CASSLTGKKRMNTDAFF,TGTGCCAGCAGCTTGACAGGGAAAAAGAGAATGAACACTGATGCTTTCTTT
15,TRBV10-3,many,TRBJ2-4,TRBD2,CAISAETSGENIQYF,TGTGCCATCAGTGCCGAAACTAGCGGCGAAAACATTCAGTACTTC
12,TRBV7-2,medium-sized,TRBJ2-5,NA,CASSFPGGTQYF,TGTGCCAGCAGCTTTCCCGGGGGGACCCAGTACTTC
15,TRBV5-1,many,TRBJ2-3,TRBD2,CASSPWGRAADTQYF,TGCGCCAGCAGCCCATGGGGGAGGGCCGCAGATACGCAGTATTTT
14,TRBV11-3,many,TRBJ2-4,NA,CASSLDQGPDIQYF,TGTGCCAGCAGCTTAGACCAGGGGCCGGACATTCAGTACTTC
15,TRBV20-1,many,TRBJ2-1,NA,CSASGALPSYNEQFF,TGCAGTGCTAGTGGTGCCCTTCCCTCCTACAATGAGCAGTTCTTC
15,TRBV6-1,medium-sized,TRBJ2-1,NA,CASSVGSEARGEQFF,TGTGCCAGCAGTGTTGGGAGCGAGGCCCGCGGTGAGCAGTTCTTC
14,TRBV28,few,TRBJ2-5,TRBD1,CASRPGTGEETQYF,TGTGCCAGCAGGCCCGGGACAGGGGAAGAGACCCAGTACTTC
14,TRBV20-1,many,TRBJ2-3,NA,CSASPSGDTDTQYF,TGCAGTGCTAGTCCCTCGGGGGACACAGATACGCAGTACTTT
16,TRBV25-1,NA,TRBJ2-4,NA,CASSREGRTAKNIQYF,TGTGCCAGCAGCCGAGAGGGAAGGACGGCCAAAAACATTCAGTACTTC
12,TRBV6-1,NA,TRBJ1-5,NA,CASSPEPRSGNF,TGTGCCAGCAGCCCTGAACCCAGGTCCGGGAATTTT
15,TRBV28,NA,TRBJ2-7,NA,CASSSGAGDSYEQYF,TGTGCCAGCAGTTCGGGGGCGGGGGACTCCTACGAGCAGTACTTC
13,TRBV6-1,few,TRBJ1-5,NA,CASALRGNQPQHF,TGTGCCAGCGCCCTGAGAGGCAATCAGCCCCAGCATTTT
14,TRBV7-9,few,TRBJ1-2,NA,CASSSSGANYGYTF,TGTGCCAGCAGCTCAAGCGGGGCTAACTATGGCTACACCTTC
15,TRBV9,many,TRBJ2-7,TRBD2,CASSPGGLADYEQYF,TGTGCCAGCAGCCCAGGTGGACTAGCCGACTACGAGCAGTACTTC
15,TRBV5-6,few,TRBJ2-2,NA,CASSLGPIKGGELFF,TGTGCCAGCAGCTTGGGGCCAATCAAAGGCGGGGAGCTGTTTTTT
15,TRBV11-1,medium-sized,TRBJ2-7,TRBD2,CASSYLAGGSYEQYF,TGTGCCAGCAGCTATCTAGCGGGAGGGTCCTACGAGCAGTACTTC
13,TRBV20-1,NA,TRBJ2-2,NA,CSATNVRTGELFF,TGCAGTGCCACGAACGTTCGCACCGGGGAGCTGTTTTTT
15,TRBV30,many,TRBJ2-3,TRBD2,CAWTTSGTITDTQYF,TGTGCCTGGACGACTAGCGGGACGATCACAGATACGCAGTATTTT
17,TRBV11-2,few,TRBJ2-2,TRBD2,CASSPFRGGRNTGELFF,TGTGCCAGCAGCCCCTTTCGGGGGGGCAGGAACACCGGGGAGCTGTTTTTT
16,TRBV9,NA,TRBJ2-3,NA,CASSVYPGAGTDTQYF,TGTGCCAGCAGCGTATACCCTGGGGCCGGCACAGATACGCAGTATTTT
11,TRBV20-1,many,TRBJ2-1,NA,CSARTDNEQFF,TGCAGTGCTAGGACAGACAATGAGCAGTTCTTC
14,TRBV19,many,TRBJ2-7,NA,CASSMGLDSYEQYF,TGTGCCAGTAGTATGGGACTGGATTCCTACGAGCAGTACTTC
17,TRBV11-1,many,TRBJ2-3,TRBD2,CASSSRLAGGRADTQYF,TGTGCCAGCAGCTCACGACTAGCGGGAGGGAGGGCAGATACGCAGTATTTT